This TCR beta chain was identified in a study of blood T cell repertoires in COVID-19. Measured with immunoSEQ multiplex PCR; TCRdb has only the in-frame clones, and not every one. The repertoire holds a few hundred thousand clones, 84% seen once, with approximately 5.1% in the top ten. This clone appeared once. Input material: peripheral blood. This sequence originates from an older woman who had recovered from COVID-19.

CDR3 in amino acids: CASSPPRTGSDTQYF. The DNA of the CDR3 is TGTGCCAGCTCACCACCCCGGACAGGGTCAGATACGCAGTATTTT. The gene calls are TRBV18 and TRBJ2-3, with 8 bases identical to TRBD1. The CDR3 runs to 15 residues. V was pared by 0 bases and J by 4 bases, with 3 bases of the junction left unmatched. CDR1 KGHSH and CDR2 LQKENI come from the germline V gene.